Only one count was recorded for the clone carrying this T cell receptor beta chain. This specimen belongs to a study of shared clonotypes between healthy human individuals. About the research overall: Each donor's CD8 memory used one plate, CD8 naive two, each CD4 subset three.

Genomic DNA belonging to each subset was distributed in equal measure over several immunoSEQ plates. Repertoires were generated with immunoSEQ multiplex PCR, while TCRdb's copy carries only in-frame clones and drops some. The repertoire holds more than 2,000,000 clones, with approximately 92% as singletons. The sample was naive CD4+ T cells sorted from blood. The sample's subset: CD45RA+ positively selected. The source is a man aged 18 to 29 in good health.

The CDR3: CASSPRTSGYTDTQYF. The DNA of the CDR3 is TGTGCCAGCAGCCCTAGGACTAGCGGATACACAGATACGCAGTATTTT. The rearrangement uses TRBV5-8 and TRBJ2-3, with 10 bases aligning to TRBD2. The CDR3 is 16 amino acids. The germline CDR1 and CDR2 sequences are SGHTS and YDEGEE. Trimming removed 4 bases from V and 2 bases from J; junction bases left unmatched: 7.